This section outlines one TCR beta chain sequence together with its context. These data originate in a study of blood T cell repertoires in COVID-19. Individuals aged roughly 18 to 95 years were recruited from about two dozen US areas. Recovery among Cohort 3 donors was established by two negative PCRs, clearance, or symptom resolution. Method: immunoSEQ multiplex PCR; TCRdb's copy keeps in-frame clones and lacks some. The sample includes over 350,000 clones, around 90% seen only once; the top ten take 1.2%. The CDR3 runs 13 residues. Germline V gene sequence: CDR1 MNHEY, CDR2 SMNVEV (reference sequence). Trimming shortened V by 6 bases and J by 4 bases, and 10 bases separated the two germline ends.

What was sequenced was PBMCs or T cells enriched from blood (not recorded which). This chain uses TRBV27 with TRBJ1-5; D might be TRBD1 (6 bases). The TCR sequence derives from a young woman who had recovered from COVID-19. DNA of the CDR3: TGTGCCAGCAGAGAGACAGGAAATCAGCCCCAGCATTTT. The encoded protein is CASRETGNQPQHF.